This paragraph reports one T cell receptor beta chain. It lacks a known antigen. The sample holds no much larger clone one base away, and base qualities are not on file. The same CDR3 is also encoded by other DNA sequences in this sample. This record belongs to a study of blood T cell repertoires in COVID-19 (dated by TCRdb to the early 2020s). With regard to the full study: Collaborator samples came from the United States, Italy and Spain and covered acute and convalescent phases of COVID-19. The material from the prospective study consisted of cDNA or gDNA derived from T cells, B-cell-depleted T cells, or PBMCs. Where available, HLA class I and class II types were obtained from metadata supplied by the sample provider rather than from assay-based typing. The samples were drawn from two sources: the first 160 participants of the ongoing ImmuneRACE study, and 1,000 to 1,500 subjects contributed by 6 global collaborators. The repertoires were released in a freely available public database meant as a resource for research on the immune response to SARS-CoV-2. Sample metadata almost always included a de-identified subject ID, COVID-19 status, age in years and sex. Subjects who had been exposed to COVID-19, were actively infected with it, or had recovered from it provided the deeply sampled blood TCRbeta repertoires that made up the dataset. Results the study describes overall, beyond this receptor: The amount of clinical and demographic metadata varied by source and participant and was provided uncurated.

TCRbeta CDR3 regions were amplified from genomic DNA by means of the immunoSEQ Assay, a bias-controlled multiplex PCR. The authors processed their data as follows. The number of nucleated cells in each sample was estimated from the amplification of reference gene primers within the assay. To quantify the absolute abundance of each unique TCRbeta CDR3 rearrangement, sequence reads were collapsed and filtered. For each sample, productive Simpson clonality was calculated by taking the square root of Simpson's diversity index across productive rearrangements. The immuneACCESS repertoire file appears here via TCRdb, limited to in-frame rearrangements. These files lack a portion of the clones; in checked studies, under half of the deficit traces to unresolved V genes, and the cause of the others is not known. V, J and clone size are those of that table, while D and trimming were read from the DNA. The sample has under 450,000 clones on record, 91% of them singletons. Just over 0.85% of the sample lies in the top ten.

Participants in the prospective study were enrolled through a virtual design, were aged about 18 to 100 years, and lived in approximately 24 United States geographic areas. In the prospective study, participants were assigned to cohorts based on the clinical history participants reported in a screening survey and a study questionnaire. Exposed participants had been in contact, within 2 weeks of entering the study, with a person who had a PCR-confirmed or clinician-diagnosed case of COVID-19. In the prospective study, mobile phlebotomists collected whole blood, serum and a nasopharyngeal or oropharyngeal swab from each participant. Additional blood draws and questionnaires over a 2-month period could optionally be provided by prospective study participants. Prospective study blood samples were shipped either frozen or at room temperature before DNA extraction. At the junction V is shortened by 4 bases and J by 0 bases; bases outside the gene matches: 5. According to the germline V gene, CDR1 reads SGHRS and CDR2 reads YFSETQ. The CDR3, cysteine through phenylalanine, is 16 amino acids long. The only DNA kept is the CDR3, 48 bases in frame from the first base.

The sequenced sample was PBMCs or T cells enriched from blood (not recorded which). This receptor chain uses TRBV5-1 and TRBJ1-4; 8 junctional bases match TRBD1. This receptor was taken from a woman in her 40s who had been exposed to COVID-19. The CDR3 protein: CASSLTGAATNEKLFF. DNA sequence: TGCGCCAGCAGCCTGACAGGGGCCGCAACTAATGAAAAACTGTTTTTT. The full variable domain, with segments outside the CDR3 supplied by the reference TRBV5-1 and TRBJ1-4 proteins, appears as KAGVTQTPRYLIKTRGQQVTLSCSPISGHRSVSWYQQTPGQGLQFLFEYFSETQRNKGNFPGRFSGRQFSNSRSEMNVSTLELGDSALYLCASSLTGAATNEKLFFGSGTQLSVL.